This T cell receptor beta chain was obtained from a study of cytomegalovirus exposure and HLA in healthy donors. General observations from the study: In a later analysis, specific HLA alleles were associated with 15,000 to 20,000 TCR beta sequences at a 0.05 false discovery rate. In a later analysis, parvovirus B19, influenza, CMV and Epstein-Barr virus appeared linked to several top co-occurrence clusters.

The PCR had 60 Vbeta and 13 Jbeta primers. Libraries were prepared by immunoSEQ multiplex PCR; TCRdb keeps only in-frame clonotypes and omits some of them. Of about 160,000 clones listed, roughly 80% are singletons. The CDR3 length is 16 residues. Germline V gives CDR1 SGHRS, CDR2 YFSETQ. V lost 4 bases and J 2 bases, leaving 19 bases between the germline ends. With regard to this clone: What it recognizes is unknown.

The chain links TRBV5-1 to TRBJ2-7; TRBD1 might be the D (6 bases). The receptor was isolated from a woman younger than 45 in good health and CMV-seronegative. What was sequenced was PBMCs. For the CDR3, the DNA is TGCGCCAGCAGCCCGATGCCACAGGGTATCACCTACGAGCAGTACTTC. Encoded protein: CASSPMPQGITYEQYF. The full variable domain, rest sourced from reference TRBV5-1 and TRBJ2-7, is KAGVTQTPRYLIKTRGQQVTLSCSPISGHRSVSWYQQTPGQGLQFLFEYFSETQRNKGNFPGRFSGRQFSNSRSEMNVSTLELGDSALYLCASSPMPQGITYEQYFGPGTRLTVT.